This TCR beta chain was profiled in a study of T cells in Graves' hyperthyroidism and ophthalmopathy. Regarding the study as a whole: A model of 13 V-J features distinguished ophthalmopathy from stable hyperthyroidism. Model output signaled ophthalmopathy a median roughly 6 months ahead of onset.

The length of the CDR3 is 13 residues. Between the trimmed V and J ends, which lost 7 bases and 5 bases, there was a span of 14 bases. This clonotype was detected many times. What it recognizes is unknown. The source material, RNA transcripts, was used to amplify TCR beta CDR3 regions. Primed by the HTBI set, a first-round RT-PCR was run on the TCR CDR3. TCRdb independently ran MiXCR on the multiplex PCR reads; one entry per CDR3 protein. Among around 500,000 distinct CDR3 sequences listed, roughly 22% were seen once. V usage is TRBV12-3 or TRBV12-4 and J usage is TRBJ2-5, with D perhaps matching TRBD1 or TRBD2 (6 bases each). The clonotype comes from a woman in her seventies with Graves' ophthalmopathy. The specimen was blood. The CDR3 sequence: CASKGGGGETQYF. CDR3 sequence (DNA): TGTGCCAGCAAGGGGGGTGGCGGCGAGACCCAGTACTTC.